Described below is a single TCR beta chain sequence and its context. The antigen remains unidentified. This entry is derived from a study of beta chain features in type 1 diabetes. Study-wide findings and caveats: Moderate but significant shortening of TCRB CDR3s was recorded in all four CD4+ subsets from Type 1 diabetes patients. Patients' naive, central memory and regulatory TCRB repertoires appeared more alike than those of healthy donors.

Between the trimmed V and J ends, which lost 0 bases and 3 bases, there was a span of 9 bases. Germline CDR1 LNHNV, CDR2 YYDKDF (reference sequence). This CDR3 is 15 amino acids long. cDNA synthesis used the whole RNA isolate, giving expressed TCRB sequences. The assay was immunoSEQ multiplex PCR, and TCRdb's table has in-frame clones only and misses some. The sample lists tens of thousands of clones, 65% to 80% seen once, with around 1.8% in the top ten. What was sequenced was Tregs from blood. The receptor comes from a man younger than 40 with type 1 diabetes. Some clones in this sample may be carry-over from other donors' samples. This rearrangement joins TRBV15 to TRBJ2-4, with a weak D call TRBD1 (5 bases). CDR3 coding DNA: TGTGCCACCAGCAGAGATCAGGGATTCAAAAACATTCAGTACTTC. It yields the protein CATSRDQGFKNIQYF.